This T cell receptor (beta chain) derives from a study of T cell responses to AZD1222 COVID-19 vaccine. Study-level results: A rise in Spike-specific TCR breadth and depth followed two AZD1222 doses. The sample set comprised mostly white British donors with more females, and clonal diversity was possibly underestimated.

About this clone itself: Its target is not known.

The V gene's germline CDR1 is LGHDT and CDR2 YNNKEL (reference sequence). V was clipped by 1 base and J by 6 bases, with 18 bases between them. CDR3 length: 16 amino acids. Using immunoSEQ multiplex PCR, the repertoire was profiled, and TCRdb retains in-frame clones only, with some absent. The sample records around 170,000 clones, just over 90% being singletons. The input for sequencing was peripheral blood, taken on day 0 of AZD1222 vaccination. The sequence was collected from an adult in good health. The chain is built from TRBV3-1 (or the pseudogene TRBV3-2) and TRBJ1-2, with D perhaps TRBD1 (6 bases). This CDR3 reads CASSQGDIGNANGYTF. DNA of the CDR3: TGTGCCAGCAGCCAAGGGGACATCGGAAACGCCAATGGCTACACCTTC.